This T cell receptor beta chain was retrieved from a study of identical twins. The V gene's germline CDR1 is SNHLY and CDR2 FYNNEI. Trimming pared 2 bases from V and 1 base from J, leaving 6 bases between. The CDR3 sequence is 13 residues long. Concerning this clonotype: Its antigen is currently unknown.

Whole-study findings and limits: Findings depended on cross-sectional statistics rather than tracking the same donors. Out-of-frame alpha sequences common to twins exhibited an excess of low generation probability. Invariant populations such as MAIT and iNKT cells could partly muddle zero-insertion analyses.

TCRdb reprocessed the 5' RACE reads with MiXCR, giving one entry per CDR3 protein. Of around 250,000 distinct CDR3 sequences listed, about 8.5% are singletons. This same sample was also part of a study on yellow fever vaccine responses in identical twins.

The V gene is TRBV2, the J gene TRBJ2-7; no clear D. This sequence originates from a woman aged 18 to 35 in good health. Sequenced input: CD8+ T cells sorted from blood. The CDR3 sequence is CASSEYTSYEQYF. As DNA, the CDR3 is TGTGCCAGCAGTGAATACACGTCCTACGAGCAGTACTTC.